Each of the 20 T cell receptor beta chains below was sequenced from the same sample in a study of blood T cell repertoires in COVID-19. The repertoire was sequenced with immunoSEQ multiplex PCR; TCRdb's copy has only in-frame clones and lacks some. The sample shows about 160,000 clones, approximately 82% of them seen only once. Sequenced: peripheral blood. The receptors derive from a woman aged 40 to 49 with COVID-19, enrolled during active disease.

The chain carries TRBV2 and TRBJ1-2; D is unclear. The length of the CDR3 is 15 residues. Germline V gene data show CDR1 as SNHLY and CDR2 as FYNNEI. With 6 bases removed from V and 1 base from J, the gap between germline ends came to 15 bases. The CDR3 sequence is CASRQRGRVNYGYTF. CDR3 DNA sequence: TGTGCCAGCAGGCAACGTGGGCGGGTTAACTATGGCTACACCTTC.

This chain links TRBV28 with TRBJ1-1; 8 nucleotides line up with TRBD1. Germline CDR1 MDHEN, CDR2 SYDVKM. The CDR3 contains 15 residues. The V gene end was trimmed by 5 bases and the J gene end by 0 bases; junction bases not matched to a gene: 5. This chain's CDR3 is CASSIQGEMNTEAFF. The CDR3 nucleotides are TGTGCCAGCAGTATACAGGGGGAGATGAACACTGAAGCTTTCTTT.

This clone was observed a handful of times. This chain uses TRBV7-8 with TRBJ2-4, with D uncertain. V was trimmed by 2 bases and J by 9 bases, leaving 14 bases between them. Per the germline V gene, CDR1 is SGHVS and CDR2 is FQNEAQ. The CDR3 has 14 amino acids. Here the CDR3 DNA reads TGTGCCAGCAGCTTAAGAAACGGGTCGCCCATTCAGTACTTC. Translated: CASSLRNGSPIQYF.

This chain connects TRBV19 to TRBJ1-2; 7 nucleotides line up with TRBD1. CDR1 and CDR2 from the germline V gene are LNHDA and SQIVND (reference sequence). J lost 1 base, V lost 9 bases, and 11 bases had no gene match. CDR3 length: 15 residues. The CDR3 sequence is CASGLGDRVNYGYTF. CDR3 coding DNA: TGTGCCAGCGGTCTCGGGGACAGAGTTAACTATGGCTACACCTTC.

This chain links TRBV28 with TRBJ2-7; TRBD1 matches 11 bases. Germline V lookup: CDR1 MDHEN, CDR2 SYDVKM. J gave up 3 bases and V 7 bases, and 5 bases lay outside the gene matches. CDR3 length: 14 amino acids. The CDR3 DNA is TGTGCCAGCAAACACGGGACAGGGGGCTACGAGCAGTACTTC. Protein: CASKHGTGGYEQYF.

The V call is TRBV28, the J call TRBJ2-7; D remains unclear. The CDR3 covers 10 residues. V was clipped by 6 bases and J by 5 bases, with 5 bases between them. Germline values: CDR1 MDHEN, CDR2 SYDVKM. This CDR3 is CASRRNEQYF. CDR3 nucleotide sequence: TGTGCCAGCAGGAGAAACGAGCAGTACTTC.

The J gene is TRBJ2-1, the V gene TRBV29-1; D might be TRBD2 (6 bases). The CDR3 is 14 amino acids. With 6 bases removed from V and 4 bases from J, the gap between germline ends came to 16 bases. Germline CDR1 SQVTM, CDR2 ANQGSEA. CDR3 sequence: CSVNRDSGYNEQFF. DNA of the CDR3: TGCAGCGTAAACCGGGACTCCGGGTACAATGAGCAGTTCTTC.

The V and J genes are TRBV2 and TRBJ2-4; 7 bases align to TRBD1. V lost 6 bases, J lost 1 base, and 3 bases stayed unmatched. CDR3 length: 14 amino acids. CDR1 and CDR2 from the germline V gene are SNHLY and FYNNEI. CDR3 nucleotides: TGTGCCAGCAGCGAACAGGGGGCCAAAAACATTCAGTACTTC. As protein: CASSEQGAKNIQYF.

This chain connects TRBV5-8 to TRBJ2-5, with unresolved D. Germline V lookup: CDR1 SGHTS, CDR2 YDEGEE. Trimming pared 3 bases from V and 1 base from J, leaving 13 bases between. This CDR3 spans 15 amino acids. In DNA, the CDR3 is TGTGCCAGCAGCTCCGGCGCGCGGAGCCAAGAGACCCAGTACTTC. This sequence encodes CASSSGARSQETQYF.

This chain links TRBV29-1 with TRBJ2-1; 10 bases align to TRBD2. The germline gives CDR1 SQVTM, CDR2 ANQGSEA. This CDR3 has 12 amino acids. The CDR3 bases are TGCAGTAGCCTAGCGGGAGAATATGAGCAGTTCTTC. It is translated as CSSLAGEYEQFF.

This clone has more than one count but fewer than ten. The CDR3 here is CASSLAGGDEQYV. In nucleotides, the CDR3 is TGTGCCAGCAGCTTAGCGGGGGGAGACGAGCAGTACGTC. V and J are TRBV7-8 and TRBJ2-7; possible D gene TRBD2, 6 bases. Germline CDR1 SGHVS, CDR2 FQNEAQ. Deletions cut 0 bases from V and 5 bases from J, with 8 bases between. The length of the CDR3 is 13 residues.

There are a few counts of this clone. The chain couples TRBV3-1 (or the pseudogene TRBV3-2) to TRBJ2-1, with D perhaps matching TRBD2 (5 bases). This CDR3 comprises 17 residues. The V end lost 0 bases, the J end lost 0 bases, and 12 bases lay between the germline ends. Germline V gene data show CDR1 as LGHDT and CDR2 as YNNKEL (reference sequence). CDR3: CASSQDRSGRSYNEQFF. CDR3 bases: TGTGCCAGCAGCCAAGATCGGAGCGGTCGCTCCTACAATGAGCAGTTCTTC.

This chain connects TRBV19 to TRBJ2-3; TRBD1 is a possible D gene (6 bases). The germline CDR1 and CDR2 sequences are LNHDA and SQIVND (reference sequence). The CDR3 totals 15 residues. The ends were cut back, 5 bases at V and 6 bases at J, with 18 bases in the middle. CDR3 DNA sequence: TGTGCCAGTAGTCCCGGACAGCGCCTGGGCGATACGCAGTATTTT. It codes for CASSPGQRLGDTQYF.

This clone came up once. The rearrangement links TRBV7-9 to TRBJ2-3; a weak D match, TRBD2 (6 bases). CDR3 length equals 14 residues. V lost 5 bases and J lost 1, with 10 bases in between. Germline values: CDR1 SEHNR, CDR2 FQNEAQ (reference sequence). CDR3 protein: CASSPWGGTDTQYF. Here the CDR3 DNA reads TGTGCCAGCAGCCCCTGGGGGGGCACAGATACGCAGTATTTT.

The chain uses TRBV30 and TRBJ2-3, with a weak D call TRBD2 (6 bases). Germline lookup yields CDR1 GTSNPN and CDR2 SVGIG (reference sequence). V shed 3 bases and J shed 6 bases, with 10 bases lying between them. The CDR3 has 12 residues. The CDR3 region is CAWSPGGDTQYF. In DNA, the CDR3 is TGTGCCTGGAGCCCTGGAGGGGATACGCAGTATTTT.

V gene TRBV3-1 (or the pseudogene TRBV3-2) combines with J gene TRBJ2-5, with 7 bases fitting TRBD1. Germline V gene lookup returns CDR1 LGHDT and CDR2 YNNKEL (reference sequence). The CDR3 is made up of 15 amino acids. Trimming cost V 4 bases and J 0 bases; bases outside gene matches: 5. Here the CDR3 DNA reads TGTGCCAGCAGCCCTTCGACAGGGAACCAAGAGACCCAGTACTTC. As protein: CASSPSTGNQETQYF.

The chain couples TRBV6-5 to TRBJ1-5, with 9 bases aligning to TRBD1. The CDR3 extends over 13 amino acids. Trimming removed 8 bases from V and 7 bases from J; junction bases left unmatched: 6. Germline assignment: CDR1 MNHEY and CDR2 SVGAGI. Here the CDR3 reads CASGDRANQPQHF. In DNA, the CDR3 is TGTGCCAGCGGGGACAGGGCAAACCAGCCCCAGCATTTT.

The chain carries TRBV27 and TRBJ2-7; possibly TRBD1 for D (6 bases). Germline loops: CDR1 MNHEY, CDR2 SMNVEV (reference sequence). The CDR3 length is 13 residues. Trimming pared 4 bases from V and 3 bases from J, leaving 10 bases between. The CDR3 DNA reads TGTGCCAGCAGTTGGGGGCGCCTCTACGAGCAGTACTTC. Its protein product is CASSWGRLYEQYF.

This clone was counted only a few times. This sequence joins TRBV9 and TRBJ1-5; D unresolved. CDR3 length: 14 amino acids. The germline gives CDR1 SGDLS, CDR2 YYNGEE. With 0 bases removed from V and 10 bases from J, the gap between germline ends came to 14 bases. CDR3 DNA sequence: TGTGCCAGCAGCGTAGATCACGGGCGGGGACCCCAGCATTTT. This encodes CASSVDHGRGPQHF.

This sequence joins TRBV7-6 and TRBJ2-3, with D unclear. V shed 5 bases and J shed 4 bases, with 10 bases lying between them. Germline lookup yields CDR1 SGHVS and CDR2 FNYEAQ. The CDR3 extends over 13 amino acids. The CDR3 region is CASSMRFPDTQYF. The CDR3 DNA is TGTGCCAGCAGCATGCGTTTTCCAGATACGCAGTATTTT. The full variable domain, in which reference TRBV7-6 and TRBJ2-3 provide the parts outside the CDR3, is GAGVSQSPRYKVTKRGQDVALRCDPISGHVSLYWYRQALGQGPEFLTYFNYEAQQDKSGLPNDRFSAERPEGSISTLTIQRTEQRDSAMYRCASSMRFPDTQYFGPGTRLTVL.